The text below deals with one T cell receptor (beta chain). This record belongs to a study of shared clonotypes between healthy human individuals. J was trimmed by 4 bases and V by 4 bases; bases with no gene match: 7. Germline lookup yields CDR1 MNHNY and CDR2 SVGAGI (reference sequence). CDR3 size: 15 residues. As defined, naive CD8 cells were CD45RO-negative and positively selected for CCR7, with terminally differentiated effector memory CD45RA+ cells excluded. Profiled with immunoSEQ multiplex PCR; TCRdb holds only in-frame clones, not every one. The sample comprises around 2,000,000 clones, roughly 94% of which are singletons, and 0.95% to 1.5% rests with the top ten.

This receptor was taken from a man aged 18 to 30 in good health. V usage is TRBV6-6 and J usage is TRBJ2-5, with TRBD1 identical over 9 bases. Sequences were obtained from naive CD8+ T cells sorted from blood. CDR3 loop: CASSFSGTGPETQYF. CDR3 bases: TGTGCCAGCAGTTTCTCCGGGACAGGGCCAGAGACCCAGTACTTC.